This passage covers 26 T cell receptor beta chains from one sample sequenced in a study of identical twins. MiXCR, run by TCRdb on the 5' RACE reads, gives a single entry per CDR3 protein. The sample includes approximately 890,000 distinct CDR3 sequences, approximately 13% seen only once; the top ten take 1.5% to 2%. These same records also appear under a second study, on yellow fever vaccine responses in identical twins.

Sequencing was carried out using PBMCs. These receptors originate from a woman aged 18-29 years in good health.

The chain uses TRBV9 and TRBJ1-5, with no clear D. V lost 0 bases and J 2 bases, leaving 9 bases between the germline ends. This CDR3 comprises 15 residues. Germline loops: CDR1 SGDLS, CDR2 YYNGEE. The CDR3 is CASSVGVGGNQPQHF. The DNA for the CDR3 is TGTGCCAGCAGCGTAGGGGTCGGGGGCAATCAGCCCCAGCATTTT.

This clonotype has a handful of counts. This chain links TRBV14 with TRBJ2-2, with 9 bases that match TRBD1. The V gene end was trimmed by 1 base and the J gene end by 5 bases; junction bases not matched to a gene: 5. Germline values: CDR1 SGHDN, CDR2 FVKESK. The CDR3 sequence is 16 residues long. Here the CDR3 reads CASSQGTGAWTGELFF. CDR3 coding DNA: TGTGCCAGCAGCCAAGGGACAGGGGCGTGGACCGGGGAGCTGTTTTTT.

The chain uses TRBV7-9 and TRBJ1-1; D might be TRBD1 (6 bases). This CDR3 has 14 residues. CDR1 is SEHNR and CDR2 is FQNEAQ in the germline V gene (reference sequence). V shed 7 bases and J shed 1 base, with 13 bases lying between them. This CDR3 is CASIRQGKNTEAFF. CDR3 sequence (DNA): TGTGCCAGCATTAGGCAGGGGAAGAACACTGAAGCTTTCTTT.

This clonotype was detected a few times. The chain joins TRBV28 to TRBJ2-7, with TRBD1 matching over 8 bases. V lost 6 bases to trimming and J lost 0 bases; unmatched junction nucleotides: 13. The CDR3 has 17 residues. Germline CDR1 and CDR2: MDHEN and SYDVKM. The CDR3 nucleotides read TGTGCCAGCAGCACGGGGGACAGGTTTTACAGCTCCTACGAGCAGTACGTC. It encodes CASSTGDRFYSSYEQYV.

The chain couples TRBV4-1 to TRBJ1-5, with D unclear. Germline V CDR1 and CDR2: MGHRA, YSYEKL. Trimming took 1 base from V and 3 from J, leaving 7 bases between them. This CDR3 region has 14 residues. The CDR3 DNA is TGCGCCAGCAGCCAAGTCGCTTTCAATCAGCCCCAGCATTTT. Residues: CASSQVAFNQPQHF.

This clonotype was detected only a few times. J is TRBJ2-2 and V is TRBV2, with 7 bases matching TRBD2. CDR1 is SNHLY and CDR2 is FYNNEI in the germline V gene. The CDR3 has 15 residues. Trimming took 4 bases from V and 7 from J; bases not matched to a gene: 9. In DNA form, the CDR3 reads TGTGCCAGCAGTGTCGGCGGGAGCCACAACGGGGAGCTGTTTTTT. This gives the protein CASSVGGSHNGELFF.

This clonotype was found a few times. The chain carries TRBV10-3 and TRBJ2-3; 8 nucleotides line up with TRBD2. The CDR3 is 16 amino acids. Germline-derived CDR1 and CDR2 are ENHRY and SYGVKD. Unmatched junction bases numbered 9, after V lost 3 bases and J lost 4 bases. CDR3 coding DNA: TGTGCCATCAGTGACCAGCGGGAGTCCGTTCCAGATACGCAGTATTTT. It encodes CAISDQRESVPDTQYF.

This clonotype showed up just a few times. The J gene is TRBJ2-1, the V gene TRBV5-1; 7 nucleotides line up with TRBD1. This CDR3 region has 15 residues. Germline V gene sequence: CDR1 SGHRS, CDR2 YFSETQ. With 0 bases clipped from V and 6 bases from J, the junction kept 6 bases outside the gene matches. The CDR3 nucleotides are TGCGCCAGCAGCTTGGTACAGGGGAACCGCAATGAGCAGTTCTTC. Encoded protein: CASSLVQGNRNEQFF.

In its sample, this clonotype was seen many times. The chain is built from TRBV28 and TRBJ1-1; tentative D call: TRBD1 (6 bases). Germline CDR1 and CDR2: MDHEN and SYDVKM. Trimming removed 2 bases at V and 5 bases at J, with 15 bases between. The CDR3 is 15 amino acids. The CDR3 nucleotides are TGTGCCAGCAGTTTAAGTACAGGGCGGGGGACTGAAGCTTTCTTT. Translated: CASSLSTGRGTEAFF.

The sample holds a few counts of this clonotype. The chain employs TRBV5-1 and TRBJ2-2; D may be TRBD1 or TRBD2 (6 bases each). The CDR3 loop spans 15 amino acids. Germline V lookup: CDR1 SGHRS, CDR2 YFSETQ. Trimming took 6 bases from V and 0 from J, leaving 12 bases between them. The CDR3 sequence: CASNLGGPNTGELFF. CDR3 bases: TGCGCCAGCAATCTGGGGGGCCCGAACACCGGGGAGCTGTTTTTT.

This clonotype was seen a few times. The CDR3 region is CASTVGSTDTQYF. As DNA, the CDR3 is TGTGCCAGCACCGTGGGAAGCACAGATACGCAGTATTTT. The chain joins TRBV12-3 or TRBV12-4 to TRBJ2-3; D gene ambiguous. The length of the CDR3 is 13 residues. V lost 7 bases to trimming and J lost 0 bases, with 8 bases between them.

This clonotype showed up many times. The CDR3 protein is CASSSTGDTGELFF. CDR3 DNA: TGTGCCAGCAGCTCCACAGGCGACACCGGGGAGCTGTTTTTT. The genes are TRBV7-9 and TRBJ2-2, with D tentatively TRBD1 (5 bases). CDR3 length: 14 amino acids. V lost 4 bases and J lost 3, with 9 bases in between. Germline CDR1 and CDR2: SEHNR and FQNEAQ (reference sequence).

The chain joins TRBV2 to TRBJ2-7, with 8 nucleotides matching TRBD1. The CDR3 contains 16 residues. Germline V CDR1 and CDR2: SNHLY, FYNNEI. With 3 bases clipped from V and 5 bases from J, the junction kept 12 bases outside the gene matches. CDR3 region: CASSESGQGISDEQYV. CDR3 sequence (DNA): TGTGCCAGCAGTGAGTCAGGACAGGGAATATCGGACGAGCAGTACGTC.

The chain combines TRBV19 with TRBJ1-2; D is uncertain. The V gene lost 10 bases and the J gene lost 4 bases, with 13 bases spanning the gap. The CDR3 extends over 12 amino acids. Per the germline V gene, CDR1 is LNHDA and CDR2 is SQIVND (reference sequence). The DNA for the CDR3 is TGTGCCACCGTTTGGGGAACCTATGGCTACACCTTC. Translated, it gives CATVWGTYGYTF.

This rearrangement joins TRBV11-2 to TRBJ1-1, with D maybe TRBD1 (5 bases). Germline CDR1 and CDR2: SGHAT and FQNNGV. The CDR3 loop spans 15 amino acids. V was cut by 5 bases and J by 1 base, with 14 bases left in between. The CDR3 coding sequence is TGTGCCAGCAGCCCCCACAGGATGGGGAACACTGAAGCTTTCTTT. Translation: CASSPHRMGNTEAFF.

Only a few counts were recorded for this clonotype. The rearrangement joins TRBV4-1 to TRBJ2-2; a weak D match, TRBD1 (7 bases). The CDR3 is 16 residues long. The V and J ends lost 4 bases and 2 bases respectively, with 14 bases between them. Looked up from germline, CDR1 is MGHRA and CDR2 is YSYEKL. The CDR3 reads CASSLPGGPNTGELFF. The CDR3 region has the DNA TGCGCCAGCAGCCTTCCAGGGGGGCCTAACACCGGGGAGCTGTTTTTT.

In its sample, this clonotype was seen a few times. The chain has TRBV6-1 and TRBJ2-2; the D gene is possibly TRBD1 (5 bases). The length of the CDR3 is 16 residues. The germline V gene encodes CDR1 MNHNS and CDR2 SASEGT. Trimming took off 5 bases at V and 3 bases at J, with 16 bases between the two ends. In DNA, the CDR3 is TGTGCCAGCAGTCCTTCAGGGTTTTTGGACACCGGGGAGCTGTTTTTT. Its translation is CASSPSGFLDTGELFF.

This chain links TRBV5-6 with TRBJ2-3; TRBD2 matches 12 bases. The CDR3 is 17 residues long. Germline V gives CDR1 SGHDT, CDR2 YYEEEE. Trimming removed 3 bases from V and 6 bases from J; junction bases left unmatched: 11. This CDR3 reads CASSYKASGGARDTQYF. CDR3 bases: TGTGCCAGCAGCTATAAGGCTAGCGGGGGGGCCCGGGATACGCAGTATTTT.

This clonotype was seen a handful of times. The chain recombines TRBV27 with TRBJ2-7, with 8 bases aligning to TRBD2. The V and J ends lost 10 bases and 0 bases, in that order; junction bases with no gene match: 11. CDR3 length: 15 amino acids. The germline V gene encodes CDR1 MNHEY and CDR2 SMNVEV (reference sequence). CDR3: CATQSLAGLSYEQYF. The CDR3 DNA reads as TGTGCCACCCAATCGCTAGCGGGCCTCTCCTACGAGCAGTACTTC.

This clonotype occurred a few times. The V gene is TRBV10-3, the J gene TRBJ1-5; D not certain. Trimming took off 0 bases at V and 1 base at J, with 7 bases between the two ends. The germline V gene has CDR1 ENHRY and CDR2 SYGVKD. The CDR3 is 15 residues long. This CDR3 reads CAISESLGSNQPQHF. CDR3 coding DNA: TGTGCCATCAGTGAGTCATTAGGGAGCAATCAGCCCCAGCATTTT.

The CDR3 bases are TGTGCCAGCAGTTACCAGCAGGGGATGAACACTGAAGCTTTCTTT. It translates to CASSYQQGMNTEAFF. This rearrangement joins TRBV6-5 to TRBJ1-1; TRBD1 might be the D (6 bases). The CDR3 is 15 amino acids. Germline values: CDR1 MNHEY, CDR2 SVGAGI. V lost 2 bases and J 0 bases, leaving 10 bases between the germline ends.

The chain combines TRBV11-2 with TRBJ1-2; D not resolved. Trimming pared 2 bases from V and 7 bases from J, leaving 11 bases between. From germline, CDR1 is SGHAT and CDR2 FQNNGV. The CDR3 contains 13 residues. DNA of the CDR3: TGTGCCAGCAGCTTAAGCGGGTTCTCTGGCTACACCTTC. Amino acids: CASSLSGFSGYTF.

The chain uses TRBV12-3 or TRBV12-4 and TRBJ1-1; D call uncertain. V gave up 3 bases and J gave up 6 bases, with 14 bases separating them. The CDR3 spans 14 residues. CDR3 bases: TGTGCCAGCAGTTTGCGACGGTGGGGTGCTGAAGCTTTCTTT. Translation: CASSLRRWGAEAFF.

Ten or more counts support this clonotype. The chain joins TRBV28 to TRBJ2-4, with D unresolved. Deletions cut 3 bases from V and 2 bases from J, with 11 bases between. Germline V gene sequence: CDR1 MDHEN, CDR2 SYDVKM. CDR3 length: 15 residues. The DNA for the CDR3 is TGTGCCAGCAGTTTCAATGGCCCCTCCAAAAACATTCAGTACTTC. Amino acid sequence: CASSFNGPSKNIQYF.

The chain combines TRBV3-1 with TRBJ2-7, with D possibly being TRBD1 (5 bases). CDR3 length: 15 residues. The germline V gene encodes CDR1 LGHDT and CDR2 YNNKEL (reference sequence). V was clipped by 1 base and J by 3 bases, with 13 bases between them. The DNA of the CDR3 is TGTGCCAGCAGCCAAGTTCAGGGTGCGGACTACGAGCAGTACTTC. It yields the protein CASSQVQGADYEQYF.

The chain employs TRBV20-1 and TRBJ2-5; D not certain. CDR1 and CDR2 (germline): DFQATT, SNEGSKA (reference sequence). Trimming took 7 bases from V and 5 from J, leaving 11 bases between them. The length of the CDR3 is 11 residues. The CDR3 DNA sequence: TGCAGTGTGCGGCTCTATGAGACCCAGTACTTC. Its translation: CSVRLYETQYF.